The 7 T cell receptor beta chains listed next were all sequenced from one sample in a study of cytomegalovirus exposure and HLA in healthy donors. Vbeta (60) and Jbeta (13) primers were used in the PCR. Measured with immunoSEQ multiplex PCR; TCRdb has only the in-frame clones, and not every one. The sample records some 250,000 clones, 82% being singletons. The sequenced material came from PBMCs. Receptor source: a woman aged 40-49 years in good health and CMV-seropositive.

This clone has just a few counts. The chain links TRBV4-1 to TRBJ2-4; D possibly corresponds to TRBD2 (5 bases). Trimming took 0 bases from V and 8 from J, leaving 14 bases between them. Germline CDR1 and CDR2: MGHRA and YSYEKL. There are 15 residues in the CDR3. This chain's CDR3 is CASSQEGPPGDIQYF. The CDR3 DNA follows: TGCGCCAGCAGCCAAGAAGGGCCCCCCGGGGACATTCAGTACTTC.

This clone has only a few counts. The V and J genes are TRBV11-2 and TRBJ2-1; 14 nucleotides align to TRBD2. The CDR3 totals 16 residues. Trimming at V came to 1 base and at J to 9 bases, leaving 5 bases not matched to a gene. Germline assignment: CDR1 SGHAT and CDR2 FQNNGV. The CDR3 loop reads CASSLGLAGGPSEQFF. In nucleotides, the CDR3 is TGTGCCAGCAGCTTAGGACTAGCGGGAGGGCCGAGTGAGCAGTTCTTC.

The genes are TRBV5-6 and TRBJ2-1, with 11 bases identical to TRBD2. After removal of 5 bases from V and 0 bases from J, the junction contained 4 bases not matched to a gene. CDR1 SGHDT and CDR2 YYEEEE come from the germline V gene. This CDR3 is built from 16 residues. CDR3: CASRPLAGGSYNEQFF. The CDR3 nucleotides are TGTGCCAGCAGGCCGCTAGCGGGGGGCTCCTACAATGAGCAGTTCTTC.

The genes are TRBV27 and TRBJ2-3, with 11 bases aligning to TRBD2. The germline V gene has CDR1 MNHEY and CDR2 SMNVEV (reference sequence). This CDR3 has 14 residues. Germline trimming cut 8 bases from V and 6 bases from J; bases unmatched to any gene: 7. This CDR3 reads CASRGTSGPDTQYF. CDR3 sequence (DNA): TGTGCCAGCCGCGGGACTAGCGGTCCCGATACGCAGTATTTT.

V is TRBV9 and J is TRBJ1-5; TRBD1 aligns across 7 bases. The CDR3 contains 15 residues. Germline trimming cut 4 bases from V and 4 bases from J; bases unmatched to any gene: 8. From germline, CDR1 is SGDLS and CDR2 YYNGEE. CDR3 DNA sequence: TGTGCCAGCAGCAAAGGGACAGTCCCTAATCAGCCCCAGCATTTT. This encodes CASSKGTVPNQPQHF.

CDR3 bases: TGTGCCAGCAGTTTAACGGGGAGTGAAGCTTTCTTT. Protein product: CASSLTGSEAFF. J is TRBJ1-1 and V is TRBV27; D is undetermined. V was shortened by 2 bases and J by 7 bases, with 8 bases between the two germline ends. The CDR3 is made up of 12 amino acids. Germline assignment: CDR1 MNHEY and CDR2 SMNVEV (reference sequence).

In its sample, this clone was seen once. The chain has TRBV7-9 and TRBJ2-5; D is undetermined. Trimming removed 6 bases from V and 5 bases from J, with 7 bases in between. Germline loops: CDR1 SEHNR, CDR2 FQNEAQ (reference sequence). This CDR3 has 11 amino acids. CDR3 sequence: CASSLLETQYF. The CDR3 DNA is TGTGCCAGCAGTCTTCTTGAGACCCAGTACTTC.